The clone carrying this T cell receptor beta chain was seen ten or more times. Its antigen is still unknown. The sequenced fragment ends 3 residues before the CDR3 boundary, so the rest is inferred from the germline J gene. This table comes from immunoSEQ multiplex PCR, and its TCRdb copy is limited to in-frame clones, with some not included. The repertoire shows about 52,000 clones, none seen only once; the top ten take about 1.8%. This CDR3 is 14 amino acids long. Trimming took off 2 bases at V and 2 bases at J, with 10 bases between the two ends. Germline-derived CDR1 and CDR2 are SGHDT and YYEEEE. This entry comes from a study of T cell clonality in common variable immunodeficiency. The study's findings and limits: Compared with controls, CVID subjects had fewer shared TCRbeta clones. CVID patient heterogeneity limited repertoire-clinical complication correlations.

Sequencing input: peripheral blood mononuclear cells. V usage is TRBV5-6 and J usage is TRBJ1-1; D possibly corresponds to TRBD1 (5 bases). The source of this sequence is a person between 18 and 70 years old in good health. The CDR3 bases that were read are TGTGCCAGCAGCTTCGGGGGAGTAAACACTGAA. Its protein product is CASSFGGVNTE. The whole CDR3 region reads CASSFGGVNTEAFF.